This T cell receptor (beta chain) was recorded in a study of cytomegalovirus exposure and HLA in healthy donors. Regarding this clone: What it binds is not known.

General study findings and limits: Analysis was carried out at a later point, and it linked a missense DCLRE1C variant to TCR beta V- and J-gene trimming.

In germline, CDR1 is LNHNV, CDR2 YYDKDF (reference sequence). The V gene lost 0 bases and the J gene lost 4 bases, with 10 bases spanning the gap. This CDR3 is built from 15 residues. Both 60 Vbeta primers and 13 Jbeta primers went into the PCR. Original processing notes: A later analysis counted 80 million or so unique TCR beta chains, 9.5 million to 13 million shared. Sequencing used immunoSEQ multiplex PCR; TCRdb keeps in-frame clones, though not all of them. That table furnishes V, J and clone size, whereas the DNA furnished D and trimming. Of 180,000 or so clones listed, 75% to 85% were seen once; the top ten hold roughly 1.5%.

The chain combines TRBV15 with TRBJ1-5; D not certain. This TCR was sampled from a man aged 18 to 30 in good health and CMV-seronegative. Sequenced material: PBMCs. The DNA for the CDR3 is TGTGCCACCAGCAGAGAAGGGAGGAAGAATCAGCCCCAGCATTTT. This translates into CATSREGRKNQPQHF.